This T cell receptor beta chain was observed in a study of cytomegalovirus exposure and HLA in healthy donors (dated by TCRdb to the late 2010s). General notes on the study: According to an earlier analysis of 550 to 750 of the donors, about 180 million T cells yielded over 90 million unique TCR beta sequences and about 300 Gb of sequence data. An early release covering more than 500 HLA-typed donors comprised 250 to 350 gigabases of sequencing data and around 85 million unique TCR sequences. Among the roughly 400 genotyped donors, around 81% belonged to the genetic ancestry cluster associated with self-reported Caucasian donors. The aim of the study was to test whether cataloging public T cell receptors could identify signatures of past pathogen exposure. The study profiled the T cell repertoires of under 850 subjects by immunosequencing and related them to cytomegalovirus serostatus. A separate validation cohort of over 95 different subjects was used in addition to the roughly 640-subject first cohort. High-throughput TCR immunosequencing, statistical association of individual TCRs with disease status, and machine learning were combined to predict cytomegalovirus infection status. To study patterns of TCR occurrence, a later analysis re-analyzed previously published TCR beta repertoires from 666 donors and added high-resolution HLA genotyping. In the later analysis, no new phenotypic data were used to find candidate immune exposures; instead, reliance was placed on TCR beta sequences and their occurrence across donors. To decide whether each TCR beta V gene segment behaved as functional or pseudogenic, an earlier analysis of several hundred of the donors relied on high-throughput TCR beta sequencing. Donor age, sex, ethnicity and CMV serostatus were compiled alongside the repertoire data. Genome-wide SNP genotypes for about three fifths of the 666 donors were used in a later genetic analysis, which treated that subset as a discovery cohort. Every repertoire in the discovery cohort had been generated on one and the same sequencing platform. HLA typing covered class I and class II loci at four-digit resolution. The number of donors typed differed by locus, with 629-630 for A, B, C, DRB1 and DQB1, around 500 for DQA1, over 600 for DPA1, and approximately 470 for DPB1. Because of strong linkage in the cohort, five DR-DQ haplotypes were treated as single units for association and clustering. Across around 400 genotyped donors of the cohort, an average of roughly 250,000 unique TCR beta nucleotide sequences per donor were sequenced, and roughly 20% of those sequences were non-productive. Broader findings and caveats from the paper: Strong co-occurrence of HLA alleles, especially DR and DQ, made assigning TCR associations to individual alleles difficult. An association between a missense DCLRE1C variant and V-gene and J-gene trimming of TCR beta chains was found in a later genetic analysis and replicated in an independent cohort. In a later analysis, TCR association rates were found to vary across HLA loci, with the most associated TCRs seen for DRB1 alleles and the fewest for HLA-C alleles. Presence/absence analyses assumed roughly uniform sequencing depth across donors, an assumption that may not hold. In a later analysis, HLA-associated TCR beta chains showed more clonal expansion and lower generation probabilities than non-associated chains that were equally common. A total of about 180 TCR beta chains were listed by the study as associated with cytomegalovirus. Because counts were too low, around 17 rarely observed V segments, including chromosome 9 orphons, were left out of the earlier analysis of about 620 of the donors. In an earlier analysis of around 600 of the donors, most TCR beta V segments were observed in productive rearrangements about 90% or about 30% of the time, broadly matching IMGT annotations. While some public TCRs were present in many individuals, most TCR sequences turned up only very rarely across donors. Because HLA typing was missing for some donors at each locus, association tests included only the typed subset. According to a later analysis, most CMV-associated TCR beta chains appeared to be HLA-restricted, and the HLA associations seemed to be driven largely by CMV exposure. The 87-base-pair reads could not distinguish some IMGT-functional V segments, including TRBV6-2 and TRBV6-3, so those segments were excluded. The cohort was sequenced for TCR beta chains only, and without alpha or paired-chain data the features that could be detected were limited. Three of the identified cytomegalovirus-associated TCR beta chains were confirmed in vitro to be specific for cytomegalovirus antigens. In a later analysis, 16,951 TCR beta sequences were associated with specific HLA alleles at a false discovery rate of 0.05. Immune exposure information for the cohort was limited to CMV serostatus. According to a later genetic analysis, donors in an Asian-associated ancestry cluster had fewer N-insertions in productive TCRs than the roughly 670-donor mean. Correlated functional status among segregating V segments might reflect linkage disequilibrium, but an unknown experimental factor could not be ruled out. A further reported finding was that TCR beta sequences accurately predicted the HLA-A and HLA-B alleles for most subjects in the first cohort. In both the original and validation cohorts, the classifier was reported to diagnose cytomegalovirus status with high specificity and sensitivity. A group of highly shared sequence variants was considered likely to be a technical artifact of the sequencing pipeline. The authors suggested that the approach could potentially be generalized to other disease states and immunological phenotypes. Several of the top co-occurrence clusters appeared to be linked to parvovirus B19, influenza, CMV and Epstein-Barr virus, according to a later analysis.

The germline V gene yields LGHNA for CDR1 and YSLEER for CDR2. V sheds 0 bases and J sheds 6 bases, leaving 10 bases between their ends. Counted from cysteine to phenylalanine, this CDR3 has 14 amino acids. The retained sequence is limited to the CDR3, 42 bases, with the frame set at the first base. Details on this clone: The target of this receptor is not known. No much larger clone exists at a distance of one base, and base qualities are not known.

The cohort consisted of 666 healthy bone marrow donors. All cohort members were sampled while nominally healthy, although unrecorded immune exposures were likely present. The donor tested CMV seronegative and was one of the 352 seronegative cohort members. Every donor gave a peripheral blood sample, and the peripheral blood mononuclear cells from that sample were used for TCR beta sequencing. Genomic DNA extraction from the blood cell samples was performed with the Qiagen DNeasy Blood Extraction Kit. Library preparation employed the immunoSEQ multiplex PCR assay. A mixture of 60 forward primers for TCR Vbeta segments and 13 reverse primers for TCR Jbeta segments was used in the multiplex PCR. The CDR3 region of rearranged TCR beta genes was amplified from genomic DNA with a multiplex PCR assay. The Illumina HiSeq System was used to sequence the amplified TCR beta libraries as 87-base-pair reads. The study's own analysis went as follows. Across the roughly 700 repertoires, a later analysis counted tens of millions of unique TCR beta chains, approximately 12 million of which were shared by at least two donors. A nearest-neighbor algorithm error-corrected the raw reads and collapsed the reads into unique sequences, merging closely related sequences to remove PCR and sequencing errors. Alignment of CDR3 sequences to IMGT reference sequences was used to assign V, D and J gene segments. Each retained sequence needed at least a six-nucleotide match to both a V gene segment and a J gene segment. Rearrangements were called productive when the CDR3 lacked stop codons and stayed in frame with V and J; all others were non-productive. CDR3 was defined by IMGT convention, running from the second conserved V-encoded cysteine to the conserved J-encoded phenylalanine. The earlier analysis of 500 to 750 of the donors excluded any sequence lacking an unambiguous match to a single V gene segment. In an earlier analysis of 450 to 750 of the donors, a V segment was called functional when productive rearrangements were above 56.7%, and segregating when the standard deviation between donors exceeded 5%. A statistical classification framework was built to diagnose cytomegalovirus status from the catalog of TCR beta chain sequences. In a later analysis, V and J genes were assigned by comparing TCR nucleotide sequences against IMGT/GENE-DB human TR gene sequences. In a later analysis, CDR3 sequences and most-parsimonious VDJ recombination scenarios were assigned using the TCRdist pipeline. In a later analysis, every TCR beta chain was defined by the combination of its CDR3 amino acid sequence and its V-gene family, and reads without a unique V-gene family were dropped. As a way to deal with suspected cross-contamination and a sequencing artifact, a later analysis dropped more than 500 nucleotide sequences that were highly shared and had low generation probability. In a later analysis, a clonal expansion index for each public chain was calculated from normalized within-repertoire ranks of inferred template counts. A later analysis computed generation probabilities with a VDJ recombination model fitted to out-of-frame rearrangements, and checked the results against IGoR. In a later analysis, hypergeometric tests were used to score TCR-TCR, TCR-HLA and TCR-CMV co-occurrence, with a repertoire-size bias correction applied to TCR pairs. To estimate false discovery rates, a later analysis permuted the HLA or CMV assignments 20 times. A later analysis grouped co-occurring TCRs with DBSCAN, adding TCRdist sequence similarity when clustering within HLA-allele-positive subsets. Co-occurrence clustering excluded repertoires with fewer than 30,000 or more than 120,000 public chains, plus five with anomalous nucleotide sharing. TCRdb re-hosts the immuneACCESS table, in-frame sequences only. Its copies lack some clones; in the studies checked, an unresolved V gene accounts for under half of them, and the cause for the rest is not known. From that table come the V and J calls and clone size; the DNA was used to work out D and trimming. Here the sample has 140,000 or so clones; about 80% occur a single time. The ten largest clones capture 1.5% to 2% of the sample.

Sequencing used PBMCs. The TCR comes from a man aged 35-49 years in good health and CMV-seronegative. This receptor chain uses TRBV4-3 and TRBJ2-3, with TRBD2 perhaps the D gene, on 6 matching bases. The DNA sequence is TGCGCCAGCAGCCAAGACCGCGGGGTGGATACGCAGTATTTT. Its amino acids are CASSQDRGVDTQYF.